This passage covers 18 T cell receptor beta chains from one sample sequenced in a study of control samples from healthy donors and cancer patients. Using immunoSEQ multiplex PCR, the repertoire was profiled, and TCRdb retains in-frame clones only, with some absent. The data hold 130,000 or so clones, with roughly 90% observed a single time. Sequenced sample: blood. These receptors came from a man aged 50 or older in good health.

The rearrangement uses TRBV2 and TRBJ1-1; D may be TRBD1 (6 bases). This CDR3 comprises 15 residues. Germline-derived CDR1 and CDR2 are SNHLY and FYNNEI. V was clipped by 3 bases and J by 2 bases, with 13 bases between them. The chain's CDR3 is CASSEAPGVNTEAFF. CDR3 nucleotide sequence: TGTGCCAGCAGTGAGGCCCCAGGGGTCAACACTGAAGCTTTCTTT.

A single count supports this clone. The chain carries TRBV6-4 and TRBJ2-5; D gene unclear. CDR1 is MRHNA, CDR2 SNTAGT, per germline. V lost 4 bases, J lost 3 bases, and 9 bases lay in between. The CDR3 spans 13 residues. CDR3 region: CASSASAEETQYF. As DNA, the CDR3 is TGTGCCAGCAGTGCCTCAGCCGAAGAGACCCAGTACTTC.

J is TRBJ1-1 and V is TRBV19, with 7 bases fitting TRBD1. V shed 5 bases, J shed 4 bases, and the junction held 1 base outside the gene matches. Germline CDR1 reads LNHDA; CDR2 reads SQIVND (reference sequence). The CDR3 has 12 residues. The CDR3 DNA reads TGTGCCAGTAGTCAGGGGGGCACTGAAGCTTTCTTT. Translation gives CASSQGGTEAFF. The full variable domain, in which reference TRBV19 and TRBJ1-1 provide the parts outside the CDR3, is DGGITQSPKYLFRKEGQNVTLSCEQNLNHDAMYWYRQDPGQGLRLIYYSQIVNDFQKGDIAEGYSVSREKKESFPLTVTSAQKNPTAFYLCASSQGGTEAFFGQGTRLTVV.

V gene TRBV6-1 combines with J gene TRBJ1-2, with D possibly being TRBD1 (5 bases). From germline, CDR1 is MNHNS and CDR2 SASEGT. With 3 bases removed from V and 1 base from J, the gap between germline ends came to 6 bases. This CDR3 is 13 amino acids long. The CDR3 region is CASSDDSNYGYTF. For the CDR3, the DNA is TGTGCCAGCAGTGACGACAGTAACTATGGCTACACCTTC.

The genes are TRBV12-5 and TRBJ2-3; weak D call: TRBD1 (5 bases). Looked up from germline, CDR1 is LGHNT and CDR2 is FRNRAP. Trimming pared 0 bases from V and 2 bases from J, leaving 15 bases between. The CDR3 loop spans 17 amino acids. CDR3 loop: CASGLVRSRVPTDTQYF. In DNA form, the CDR3 reads TGTGCTAGTGGTTTGGTCCGCTCCAGGGTCCCCACAGATACGCAGTATTTT.

V gene TRBV2 combines with J gene TRBJ1-4, with D possibly TRBD1 on 6 matching bases. Trimming removed 6 bases at V and 1 base at J, with 15 bases between. This CDR3 region has 16 residues. CDR1 and CDR2 (germline): SNHLY, FYNNEI. CDR3 DNA: TGTGCCAGCAGCTCCACAGGGAGGCAAACTAATGAAAAACTGTTTTTT. Translating gives CASSSTGRQTNEKLFF. Together with reference TRBV2 and TRBJ1-4, the CDR3 gives the full variable domain: EPEVTQTPSHQVTQMGQEVILRCVPISNHLYFYWYRQILGQKVEFLVSFYNNEISEKSEIFDDQFSVERPDGSNFTLKIRSTKLEDSAMYFCASSSTGRQTNEKLFFGSGTQLSVL.

The chain joins TRBV29-1 to TRBJ2-7, with a possible D match to TRBD1 (6 bases). V lost 7 bases and J lost 5, with 18 bases in between. The CDR3 is 13 residues long. CDR1 is SQVTM, CDR2 ANQGSEA, per germline. The CDR3 sequence: CSAEAGNRDEQYF. CDR3 nucleotide sequence: TGCAGCGCAGAGGCCGGGAACAGGGACGAGCAGTACTTC.

The CDR3 DNA reads TGTGCCAGCAGCCCAGGGACCTACGAGCAGTACTTC. This translates into CASSPGTYEQYF. The V and J genes are TRBV11-1 and TRBJ2-7, with a tentative D call TRBD1 (5 bases). In germline, CDR1 is SGHAT, CDR2 FQDESV (reference sequence). Trimming pared 5 bases from V and 2 bases from J, leaving 7 bases between. There are 12 residues in the CDR3.

This chain connects TRBV3-1 (or the pseudogene TRBV3-2) to TRBJ2-3; perhaps TRBD1 as D (7 bases). V was pared by 8 bases and J by 6 bases, with 18 bases between. The V gene's germline CDR1 is LGHDT and CDR2 YNNKEL (reference sequence). The CDR3 runs to 14 residues. The DNA of the CDR3 is TGTGCCAGCGGCGGAGGGGGCCAGGGTGATACGCAGTATTTT. Translation gives CASGGGGQGDTQYF.

The V and J genes are TRBV4-1 and TRBJ2-2; TRBD1 agrees at 9 bases. Germline values: CDR1 MGHRA, CDR2 YSYEKL. The CDR3 is 16 residues long. J lost 6 bases, V lost 1 base, and 6 bases had no gene match. DNA for the CDR3: TGCGCCAGCAGCCAAGTCGGGACAGGGTACGCCGGGGAGCTGTTTTTT. This gives the protein CASSQVGTGYAGELFF.

The chain couples TRBV3-1 (or the pseudogene TRBV3-2) to TRBJ1-3, with TRBD1 identical over 11 bases. V lost 6 bases to trimming and J lost 4 bases; unmatched junction nucleotides: 5. CDR1 and CDR2 (germline): LGHDT, YNNKEL (reference sequence). The CDR3 length is 15 residues. DNA of the CDR3: TGTGCCAGCAGTCCGGACAGGGGGCTAGGAAACACCATATATTTT. This translates into CASSPDRGLGNTIYF.

The chain links TRBV7-9 to TRBJ2-3; the match to TRBD2 covers 10 bases. Per the germline V gene, CDR1 is SEHNR and CDR2 is FQNEAQ (reference sequence). CDR3 length equals 17 residues. After removal of 3 bases from V and 2 bases from J, the junction contained 8 bases not matched to a gene. The CDR3 reads CASSFPWLAGATDTQYF. Written as DNA, the CDR3 is TGTGCCAGCAGCTTCCCCTGGCTAGCGGGGGCCACAGATACGCAGTATTTT.

This clone occurred once. V and J are TRBV18 and TRBJ1-1; D gene unclear. Between the trimmed V and J ends, which lost 1 base and 5 bases, there was a span of 14 bases. Looked up from germline, CDR1 is KGHSH and CDR2 is LQKENI. The CDR3 totals 15 residues. The CDR3 sequence is CASSPQATGETEAFF. CDR3 nucleotides: TGTGCCAGCTCACCACAAGCCACTGGGGAGACTGAAGCTTTCTTT.

V usage is TRBV4-1 and J usage is TRBJ2-3; 8 bases match TRBD2. Germline CDR1 is MGHRA and CDR2 is YSYEKL. The CDR3 has 16 residues. V lost 1 base to trimming and J lost 5 bases; unmatched junction nucleotides: 8. In DNA, the CDR3 is TGCGCCAGCAGCCAAGCCGTCGGGGGGGCCGTAGATACGCAGTATTTT. Amino acids: CASSQAVGGAVDTQYF.

V usage is TRBV19 and J usage is TRBJ1-5; possibly TRBD1 for D (6 bases). V lost 4 bases to trimming and J lost 4 bases, with 14 bases between them. The length of the CDR3 is 15 residues. Germline V gene lookup returns CDR1 LNHDA and CDR2 SQIVND (reference sequence). CDR3 DNA sequence: TGTGCCAGTAGTAACCGGGACACCCATAATCAGCCCCAGCATTTT. Its translation: CASSNRDTHNQPQHF.

The chain employs TRBV19 and TRBJ1-1; D is possibly TRBD1 (5 bases). CDR3 size: 14 residues. Germline V gene sequence: CDR1 LNHDA, CDR2 SQIVND (reference sequence). V was trimmed by 3 bases and J by 4 bases, leaving 12 bases between them. The CDR3 here is CASSIRRGGTEAFF. CDR3 DNA: TGTGCCAGTAGTATCCGGAGGGGAGGCACTGAAGCTTTCTTT.

Only one count was recorded for this clone. The CDR3 bases are TGTGCCAGCAGCCCCCGGGATCAGGTCTACAATGAGCAGTTCTTC. Translating gives CASSPRDQVYNEQFF. The V and J genes are TRBV7-2 and TRBJ2-1; TRBD2 might be the D (5 bases). Trimming cost V 5 bases and J 3 bases, with 14 bases left between them. This CDR3 is 15 amino acids long. Germline values: CDR1 SGHTA, CDR2 FQGNSA.

This chain uses TRBV30 with TRBJ1-5; D is perhaps TRBD1 (5 bases). CDR3 size: 15 residues. CDR1 is GTSNPN and CDR2 is SVGIG in the germline V gene (reference sequence). The ends were cut back, 5 bases at V and 6 bases at J, with 20 bases in the middle. The CDR3: CAWSDPPTGGQPQHF. The CDR3 bases are TGTGCCTGGTCTGACCCCCCCACAGGCGGTCAGCCCCAGCATTTT.